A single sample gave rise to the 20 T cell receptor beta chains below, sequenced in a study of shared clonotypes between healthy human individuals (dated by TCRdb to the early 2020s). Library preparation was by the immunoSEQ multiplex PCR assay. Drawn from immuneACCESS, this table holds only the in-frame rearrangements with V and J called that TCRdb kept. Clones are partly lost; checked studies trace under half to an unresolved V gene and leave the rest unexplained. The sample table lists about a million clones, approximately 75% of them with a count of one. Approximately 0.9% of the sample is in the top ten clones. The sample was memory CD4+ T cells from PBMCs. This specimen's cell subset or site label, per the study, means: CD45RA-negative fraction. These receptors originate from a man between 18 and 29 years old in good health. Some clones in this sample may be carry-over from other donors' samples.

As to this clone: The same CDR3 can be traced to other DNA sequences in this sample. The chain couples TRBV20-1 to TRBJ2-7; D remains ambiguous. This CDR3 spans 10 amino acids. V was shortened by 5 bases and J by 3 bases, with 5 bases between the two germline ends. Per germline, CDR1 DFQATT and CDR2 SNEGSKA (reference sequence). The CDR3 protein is CSAGDYEQYF. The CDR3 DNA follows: TGCAGTGCTGGGGACTACGAGCAGTACTTC.

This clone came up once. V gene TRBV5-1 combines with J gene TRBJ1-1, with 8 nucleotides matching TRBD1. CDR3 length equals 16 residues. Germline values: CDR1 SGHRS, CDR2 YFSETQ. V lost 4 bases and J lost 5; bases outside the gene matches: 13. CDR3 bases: TGCGCCAGCAGCCTGGGCGGGGGGACAGGAGGGACTGAAGCTTTCTTT. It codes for CASSLGGGTGGTEAFF.

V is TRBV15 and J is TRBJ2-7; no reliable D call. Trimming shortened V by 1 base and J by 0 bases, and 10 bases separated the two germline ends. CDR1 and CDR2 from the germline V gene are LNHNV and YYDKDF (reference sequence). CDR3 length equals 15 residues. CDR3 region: CATSRVTASSYEQYF. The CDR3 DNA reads TGTGCCACCAGCAGAGTAACAGCCAGCTCCTACGAGCAGTACTTC.

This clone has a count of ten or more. In DNA form, the CDR3 reads TGTGCCAGCAGCTTAGATCGGACTCAGCCCCAGCATTTT. Its protein is CASSLDRTQPQHF. The gene calls are TRBV11-2 and TRBJ1-5; D unresolved. V was pared by 0 bases and J by 6 bases, with 6 bases between. The germline V gene encodes CDR1 SGHAT and CDR2 FQNNGV. This CDR3 comprises 13 residues.

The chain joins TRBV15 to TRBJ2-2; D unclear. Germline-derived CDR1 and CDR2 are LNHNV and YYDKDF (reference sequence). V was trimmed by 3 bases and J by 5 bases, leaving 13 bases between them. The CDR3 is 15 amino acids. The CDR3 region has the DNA TGTGCCACCAGCAGTTCTGCGTTGGGGACCGGGGAGCTGTTTTTT. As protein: CATSSSALGTGELFF.

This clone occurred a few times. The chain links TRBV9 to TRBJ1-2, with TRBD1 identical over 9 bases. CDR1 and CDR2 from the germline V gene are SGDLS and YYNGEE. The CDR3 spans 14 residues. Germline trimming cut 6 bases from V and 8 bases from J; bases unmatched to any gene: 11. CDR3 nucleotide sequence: TGTGCCAGCACCCTGGACAGGGGAAGCCGAGGCTACACCTTC. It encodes CASTLDRGSRGYTF. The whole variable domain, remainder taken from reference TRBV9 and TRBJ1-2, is DSGVTQTPKHLITATGQRVTLRCSPRSGDLSVYWYQQSLDQGLQFLIQYYNGEERAKGNILERFSAQQFPDLHSELNLSSLELGDSALYFCASTLDRGSRGYTFGSGTRLTVV.

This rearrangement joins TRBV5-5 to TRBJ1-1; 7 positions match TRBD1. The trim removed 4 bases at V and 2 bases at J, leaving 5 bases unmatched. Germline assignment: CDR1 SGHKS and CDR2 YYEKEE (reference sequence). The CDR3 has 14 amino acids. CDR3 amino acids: CASSQTGFNTEAFF. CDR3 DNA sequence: TGTGCCAGCAGCCAGACAGGGTTTAACACTGAAGCTTTCTTT.

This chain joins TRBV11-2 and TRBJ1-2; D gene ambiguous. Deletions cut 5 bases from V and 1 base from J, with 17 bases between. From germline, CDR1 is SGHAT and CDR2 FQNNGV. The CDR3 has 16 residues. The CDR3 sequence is CASSHHGVNDNYGYTF. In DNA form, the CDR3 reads TGTGCCAGCAGCCACCATGGGGTCAACGATAACTATGGCTACACCTTC.

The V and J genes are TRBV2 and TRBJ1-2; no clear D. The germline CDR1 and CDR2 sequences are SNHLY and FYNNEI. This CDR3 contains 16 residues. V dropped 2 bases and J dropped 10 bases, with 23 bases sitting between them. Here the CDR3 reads CASSERGSRAGSPYTF. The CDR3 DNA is TGTGCCAGCAGTGAACGAGGCTCTCGGGCGGGCAGCCCCTACACCTTC.

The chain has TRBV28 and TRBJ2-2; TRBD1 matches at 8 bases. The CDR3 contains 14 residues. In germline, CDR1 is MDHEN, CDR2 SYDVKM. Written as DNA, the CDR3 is TGTGCAAGTTCGGGACAGGAGAACACCGGGGAGCTGTTTTTT. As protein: CASSGQENTGELFF.

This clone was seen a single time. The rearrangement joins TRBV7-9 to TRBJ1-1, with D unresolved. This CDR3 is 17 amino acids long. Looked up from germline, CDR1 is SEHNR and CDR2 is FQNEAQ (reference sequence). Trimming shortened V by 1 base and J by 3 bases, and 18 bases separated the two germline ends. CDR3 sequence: CASSLVVTWRGDTEAFF. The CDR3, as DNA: TGTGCCAGCAGCTTAGTAGTGACATGGCGGGGAGACACTGAAGCTTTCTTT.

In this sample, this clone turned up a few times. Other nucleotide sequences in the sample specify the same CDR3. This chain's CDR3 is CASSQVQGSSYEQYF. The CDR3, as DNA: TGTGCCAGCAGCCAAGTACAGGGAAGCTCCTACGAGCAGTACTTC. V gene TRBV4-2 combines with J gene TRBJ2-7, with a possible D match to TRBD1 (6 bases). Germline V lookup: CDR1 LGHNA, CDR2 YNFKEQ. The V and J ends lost 1 base and 0 bases respectively, with 10 bases between them. This CDR3 spans 15 amino acids.

This CDR3 is CASSLFPSGTGSQGTEAFF. CDR3 DNA: TGTGCCAGCAGTTTATTCCCTTCCGGGACAGGCTCCCAAGGGACTGAAGCTTTCTTT. V and J are TRBV27 and TRBJ1-1; TRBD1 matches 8 bases. CDR3 length: 19 residues. Germline V CDR1 and CDR2: MNHEY, SMNVEV (reference sequence). J was trimmed by 5 bases and V by 1 base; bases with no gene match: 18.

CDR3 bases: TGTGCCAGCAGTTCCCGCGGACAGGGCAAGGGGGTCGAGCAGTACTTC. Its protein product is CASSSRGQGKGVEQYF. V gene TRBV28 combines with J gene TRBJ2-7; 8 nucleotides line up with TRBD1. Per the germline V gene, CDR1 is MDHEN and CDR2 is SYDVKM. The ends lost 4 bases at V and 6 bases at J; junction bases unmatched: 14. This CDR3 has 16 residues.

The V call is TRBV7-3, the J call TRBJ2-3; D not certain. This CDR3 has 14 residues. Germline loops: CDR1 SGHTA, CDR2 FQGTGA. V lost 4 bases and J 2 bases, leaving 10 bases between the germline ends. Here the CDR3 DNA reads TGTGCCAGCAGCTCTGACGGCAACACAGATACGCAGTATTTT. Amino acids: CASSSDGNTDTQYF. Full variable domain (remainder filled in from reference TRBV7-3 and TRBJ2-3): GAGVSQTPSNKVTEKGKYVELRCDPISGHTALYWYRQSLGQGPEFLIYFQGTGAADDSGLPNDRFFAVRPEGSVSTLKIQRTERGDSAVYLCASSSDGNTDTQYFGPGTRLTVL.

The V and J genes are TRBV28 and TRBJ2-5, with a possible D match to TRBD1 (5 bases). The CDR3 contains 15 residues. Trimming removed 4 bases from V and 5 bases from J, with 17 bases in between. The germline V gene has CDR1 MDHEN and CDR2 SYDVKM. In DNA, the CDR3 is TGTGCCAGCAGTTCCCCCATGGGGCAAGGGGAGACCCAGTACTTC. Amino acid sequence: CASSSPMGQGETQYF.

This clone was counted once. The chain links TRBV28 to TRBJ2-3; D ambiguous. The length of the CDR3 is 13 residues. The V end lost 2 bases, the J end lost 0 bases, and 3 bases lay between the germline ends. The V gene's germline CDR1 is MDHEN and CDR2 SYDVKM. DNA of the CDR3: TGTGCCAGCAGTTTACAGAGCACAGATACGCAGTATTTT. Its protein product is CASSLQSTDTQYF.

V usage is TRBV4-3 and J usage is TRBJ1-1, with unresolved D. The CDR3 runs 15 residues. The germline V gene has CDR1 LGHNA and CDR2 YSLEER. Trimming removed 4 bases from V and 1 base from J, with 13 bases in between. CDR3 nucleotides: TGCGCCAGCAGCCGCTCTGGCGGCAAGAACACTGAAGCTTTCTTT. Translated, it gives CASSRSGGKNTEAFF.

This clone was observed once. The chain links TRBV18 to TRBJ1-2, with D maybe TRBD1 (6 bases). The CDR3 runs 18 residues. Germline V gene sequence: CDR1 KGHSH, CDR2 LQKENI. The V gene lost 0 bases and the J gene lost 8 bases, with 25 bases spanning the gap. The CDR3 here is CASSPPVELGHMQNGYTF. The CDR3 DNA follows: TGTGCCAGCTCACCACCGGTGGAGCTGGGACATATGCAGAACGGCTACACCTTC.

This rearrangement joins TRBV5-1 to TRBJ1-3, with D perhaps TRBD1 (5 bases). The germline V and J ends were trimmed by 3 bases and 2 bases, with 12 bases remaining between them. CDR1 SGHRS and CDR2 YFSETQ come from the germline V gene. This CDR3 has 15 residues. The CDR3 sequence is CASSYQGLPGNTIYF. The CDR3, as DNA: TGCGCCAGCAGCTATCAGGGTCTGCCTGGAAACACCATATATTTT.